A selection of T cell receptor beta chains follows, all from one sample in a study of blood T cell repertoires in COVID-19. The table came from immunoSEQ multiplex PCR; TCRdb's copy has only in-frame clones and leaves some out. The sample yields hundreds of thousands of clones, around 89% seen once. Sequenced sample: peripheral blood. The receptors shown here come from a woman in her 30s with acute or convalescent COVID-19. The CDR3 runs from the conserved cysteine through the conserved F or W. The D gene is left open where the match is weak. Clone size is stated in some rows and not others, as once, few, many or a class when expanded.

size,D,J,V,DNA,CDR3
.,.,TRBJ2-5,TRBV6-5,TGTGCCAGCAGTTACTCTAGGGGATCAGAGACCCAGTACTTC,CASSYSRGSETQYF
.,.,TRBJ1-4,TRBV6-6,TGTGCCAGCAGAGGCGGAGAGCCTAATGAAAAACTGTTTTTT,CASRGGEPNEKLFF
.,.,TRBJ2-1,TRBV7-9,TGTGCCAGCAGCTACGTGGAGGGAAATGAGCAGTTCTTC,CASSYVEGNEQFF
once,.,TRBJ1-2,TRBV12-3/TRBV12-4,TGTGCCAGCAAGGACTCGACCCCCTATGGCTACACCTTC,CASKDSTPYGYTF
.,.,TRBJ1-5,TRBV10-2,TGCGCCAGCAGTGAGTCCCACCAGGGGCCCCAGCATTTT,CASSESHQGPQHF
.,TRBD1,TRBJ1-2,TRBV3-1/TRBV3-2,TGTGCCAGCAGCCCGGGGACAGGGAAGAGCTATGGCTACACCTTC,CASSPGTGKSYGYTF
.,TRBD2,TRBJ2-3,TRBV19,TGTGCCAGTAGTAGGGAGACGACTAGCGGGGACACAGATACGCAGTATTTT,CASSRETTSGDTDTQYF
.,TRBD1,TRBJ2-1,TRBV4-2,TGTGCCAGCAGCCAAGATCTCGAGGGGGCATCCTACAATGAGCAGTTCTTC,CASSQDLEGASYNEQFF
.,.,TRBJ2-3,TRBV30,TGTGCCTGGAGTGTGGGACAATGGGGCACAGATACGCAGTATTTT,CAWSVGQWGTDTQYF
.,TRBD1,TRBJ1-6,TRBV2,TGTGCCAGCAGTAAGCGACAGGGAGCGGAATCACCCCTCCACTTT,CASSKRQGAESPLHF
.,.,TRBJ2-3,TRBV7-9,TGTGCCAGCACCATGCATGGCTTTGAGGGAACAGATACGCAGTATTTT,CASTMHGFEGTDTQYF
.,.,TRBJ2-7,TRBV30,TGTGCCTGGAGTCCCCAAAGTCCTAGCTCCTACGAGCAGTACTTC,CAWSPQSPSSYEQYF
.,TRBD2,TRBJ2-3,TRBV4-1,TGCGCCAGCAGCCTGACTAGCGCGGCAGATACGCAGTATTTT,CASSLTSAADTQYF
.,.,TRBJ1-1,TRBV7-6,TGTGCCAGCAGCTTAGCGTTTTCTCAGGTAGACACTGAAGCTTTCTTT,CASSLAFSQVDTEAFF
once,TRBD2,TRBJ2-3,TRBV30,TGTGCCTGGAGGTTGGAATACGACCTAGCGGGGGGGCGTAGCACAGATACGCAGTATTTT,CAWRLEYDLAGGRSTDTQYF
.,.,TRBJ1-2,TRBV11-2,TGTGCCAGCAGCTCCCGGGGGGGGAACTATGGCTACACCTTC,CASSSRGGNYGYTF
.,TRBD1,TRBJ1-6,TRBV2,TGTGCCAGCAGTTACGACAGGGGATATCTCTATAATTCACCCCTCCACTTT,CASSYDRGYLYNSPLHF
.,TRBD1,TRBJ1-1,TRBV6-5,TGTGCCAGCAGGAGAACAGGGGACGGCACTGAAGCTTTCTTT,CASRRTGDGTEAFF